This passage covers 2 T cell receptor beta chains from one sample sequenced in a study of shared clonotypes between healthy human individuals (dated by TCRdb to the early 2020s). CD8 naive samples were CD45RO-negative cells positively selected for CCR7, giving a CD45RA+CCR7+ population that excluded TemRA cells. Preparation of the library involved the immunoSEQ multiplex PCR assay. TCRdb provides this immuneACCESS table in a form limited to in-frame rearrangements. Some clones are lacking; in checked studies, under half of them reflect an unresolved V gene, and why the rest are absent is not known. Here the sample has over 2,000,000 clones; over 85% occur a single time. Of the sample, about 1.7% falls within the top ten clones. The specimen sequenced was naive CD8+ T cells from PBMCs. According to the study, the label for this sample's cell subset or site signals: CD45RA+CCR7+. Receptors were obtained from a man aged 18 to 30 in good health. Some clones in this sample may be carry-over from other donors' samples.

The CDR3 region has the DNA TGTGCTAGTGGTTTCGGCGGGGATGAGCAGTTCTTC. It codes for CASGFGGDEQFF. The chain uses TRBV12-5 and TRBJ2-1, with D possibly TRBD2 on 6 matching bases. The CDR3 consists of 12 residues. CDR1 and CDR2 from the germline V gene are LGHNT and FRNRAP. The germline V and J ends were trimmed by 3 bases and 8 bases, with 8 bases remaining between them.

This rearrangement joins TRBV5-1 to TRBJ2-3; 14 bases match TRBD2. J was trimmed by 6 bases and V by 4 bases; bases with no gene match: 10. CDR3 length equals 17 residues. Germline CDR1 reads SGHRS; CDR2 reads YFSETQ. This CDR3 reads CASSLRLAGGPGDTQYF. In DNA, the CDR3 is TGCGCCAGCAGCCTCCGACTAGCGGGAGGGCCAGGGGATACGCAGTATTTT.